Each of the 20 T cell receptor beta chains below was sequenced from the same sample in a study of blood T cell repertoires in COVID-19 (dated by TCRdb to the early 2020s). Receptors were amplified or captured by the immunoSEQ multiplex PCR assay. Sourced from immuneACCESS, this table was stored by TCRdb with only in-frame sequences that have V and J called. A share of the clones is absent; for the studies checked, an unresolved V gene accounts for under half, and the remainder has no known explanation. The sample contains some 65,000 clones, 90% to 95% of them found a single time. 2.9% of the sample lies in the top ten. The sample comprised peripheral blood. These receptors originate from an older man with active COVID-19.

The V gene is TRBV5-8, the J gene TRBJ1-5; D perhaps matches TRBD1 (6 bases). V lost 3 bases to trimming and J lost 2 bases, with 9 bases between them. The CDR3 is 14 residues long. Germline V gives CDR1 SGHTS, CDR2 YDEGEE. CDR3 sequence: CASSSHRGNQPQHF. CDR3 bases: TGTGCCAGCAGCTCACACAGGGGCAATCAGCCCCAGCATTTT.

This clone was observed a handful of times. The chain uses TRBV29-1 and TRBJ1-5, with 7 positions matching TRBD1. Germline CDR1 reads SQVTM; CDR2 reads ANQGSEA. The length of the CDR3 is 13 residues. V was clipped by 1 base and J by 9 bases; unmatched bases: 6. CDR3 in DNA: TGCAGCGTTGAAGTACAGGGGAAGGGGCCCCAGCATTTT. Its protein product is CSVEVQGKGPQHF.

This chain connects TRBV14 to TRBJ1-5; possible D gene TRBD1, 5 bases. Germline V gene sequence: CDR1 SGHDN, CDR2 FVKESK. The CDR3 runs to 15 residues. With 4 bases removed from V and 0 bases from J, the gap between germline ends came to 10 bases. Here the CDR3 DNA reads TGTGCCAGCAGCCCTTCGACAGATAGCAATCAGCCCCAGCATTTT. It yields the protein CASSPSTDSNQPQHF.

The J gene is TRBJ1-4, the V gene TRBV4-3; D is uncertain. Trimming shortened V by 3 bases and J by 8 bases, and 10 bases separated the two germline ends. The CDR3 length is 13 residues. Germline loops: CDR1 LGHNA, CDR2 YSLEER. CDR3 sequence reads: CASSQARREKLFF. Written as DNA, the CDR3 is TGCGCCAGCAGCCAGGCCAGGAGGGAAAAACTGTTTTTT.

V gene TRBV15 combines with J gene TRBJ1-5; 7 bases align to TRBD1. Looked up from germline, CDR1 is LNHNV and CDR2 is YYDKDF (reference sequence). There are 16 residues in the CDR3. The trim removed 0 bases at V and 6 bases at J, leaving 8 bases unmatched. The CDR3 reads CATSRDLDRAVQPQHF. CDR3 in DNA: TGTGCCACCAGCAGAGATCTCGACAGGGCTGTTCAGCCCCAGCATTTT.

This chain joins TRBV29-1 and TRBJ2-5; possible D gene TRBD1, 5 bases. Trimming left V 4 bases short and J 4 bases short, with 13 bases between. Germline CDR1 and CDR2: SQVTM and ANQGSEA. CDR3 size: 13 residues. CDR3: CSVGGSARETQYF. The CDR3 nucleotides read TGCAGCGTTGGGGGCAGCGCCAGAGAGACCCAGTACTTC.

This chain joins TRBV27 and TRBJ1-5; D perhaps matches TRBD1 (5 bases). Trimming pared 5 bases from V and 0 bases from J, leaving 14 bases between. Germline V gene sequence: CDR1 MNHEY, CDR2 SMNVEV (reference sequence). The CDR3 totals 16 residues. The CDR3 here is CASSTHGGISNQPQHF. The CDR3 DNA sequence: TGTGCCAGCAGTACCCACGGGGGGATTAGCAATCAGCCCCAGCATTTT.

The chain has TRBV9 and TRBJ2-1; 12 bases are a match to TRBD2. Looked up from germline, CDR1 is SGDLS and CDR2 is YYNGEE. This CDR3 has 14 amino acids. The junction had 3 bases not matched to a gene; V was cut back by 4 bases and J by 7 bases. The CDR3 spells CASSRLAGDNEQFF. CDR3 coding DNA: TGTGCCAGCAGCCGACTAGCGGGGGATAATGAGCAGTTCTTC.

The rearrangement links TRBV3-1 (or the pseudogene TRBV3-2) to TRBJ2-1, with 9 nucleotides matching TRBD2. With V trimmed by 0 bases and J by 1 base, 4 bases remained unmatched. CDR1 is LGHDT, CDR2 YNNKEL, per germline (reference sequence). The CDR3 totals 17 residues. The CDR3 DNA follows: TGTGCCAGCAGCCAAGATCGAAGCGGGGGGTCCTACAATGAGCAGTTCTTC. Translation: CASSQDRSGGSYNEQFF.

V gene TRBV5-1 combines with J gene TRBJ2-5, with D maybe TRBD2 (5 bases). The V end was cut by 1 base, the J end by 0 bases, with 10 bases between. The CDR3 contains 15 residues. Germline CDR1 and CDR2: SGHRS and YFSETQ. The chain's CDR3 is CASSLRGWYQETQYF. DNA for the CDR3: TGCGCCAGCAGCTTGCGGGGTTGGTACCAAGAGACCCAGTACTTC.

V is TRBV18 and J is TRBJ2-1; 10 bases align to TRBD2. The V and J ends lost 3 bases and 5 bases, in that order; junction bases with no gene match: 4. Germline lookup yields CDR1 KGHSH and CDR2 LQKENI. The CDR3 has 15 residues. In DNA form, the CDR3 reads TGTGCCAGCTCACCGGGTAGCGGGGGGAACAATGAGCAGTTCTTC. It is translated as CASSPGSGGNNEQFF.

The rearrangement uses TRBV4-2 and TRBJ1-2; 7 bases map to TRBD1. This CDR3 is 15 amino acids long. V shed 0 bases and J 4 bases; nucleotides not matched to a gene: 5. Per germline, CDR1 LGHNA and CDR2 YNFKEQ. The CDR3, as DNA: TGTGCCAGCAGCCAAGATACCAGGGGGACCTATGGCTACACCTTC. Protein sequence: CASSQDTRGTYGYTF.

The V call is TRBV9, the J call TRBJ1-1; D is perhaps TRBD1 (5 bases). CDR3 length: 13 residues. Germline V gives CDR1 SGDLS, CDR2 YYNGEE. Between the trimmed V and J ends, which lost 3 bases and 7 bases, there was a span of 13 bases. The CDR3 loop reads CASSGTGEGEAFF. Written as DNA, the CDR3 is TGTGCCAGCAGCGGGACGGGGGAAGGTGAAGCTTTCTTT.

CDR3 residues: CASSVARRDTQYF. CDR3 sequence (DNA): TGTGCCAGCAGCGTAGCGCGGCGGGATACGCAGTATTTT. This chain joins TRBV9 and TRBJ2-3; no clear D gene. Germline CDR1 reads SGDLS; CDR2 reads YYNGEE. This CDR3 is built from 13 residues. Trimming took off 0 bases at V and 6 bases at J, with 8 bases between the two ends. Filled out from reference TRBV9 and TRBJ2-3, the complete variable domain reads DSGVTQTPKHLITATGQRVTLRCSPRSGDLSVYWYQQSLDQGLQFLIQYYNGEERAKGNILERFSAQQFPDLHSELNLSSLELGDSALYFCASSVARRDTQYFGPGTRLTVL.

The chain employs TRBV6-5 and TRBJ1-5; no definite D call. The CDR3 loop spans 12 amino acids. Looked up from germline, CDR1 is MNHEY and CDR2 is SVGAGI. V was pared by 6 bases and J by 2 bases, with 5 bases between. CDR3 in DNA: TGTGCCAGCAGGTCGGGCAATCAGCCCCAGCATTTT. Protein sequence: CASRSGNQPQHF.

This clone showed up just once. The chain has TRBV27 and TRBJ2-1; 10 bases agree with TRBD1. Germline CDR1 reads MNHEY; CDR2 reads SMNVEV (reference sequence). The CDR3 extends over 16 amino acids. The junction had 7 bases not matched to a gene; V was cut back by 4 bases and J by 4 bases. CDR3 sequence reads: CASSYGRQGAYNEQFF. The DNA for the CDR3 is TGTGCCAGCAGTTACGGGAGACAGGGGGCTTACAATGAGCAGTTCTTC.

CDR3 region: CASRGRGSNQPQHF. In DNA form, the CDR3 reads TGTGCCAGCAGGGGCCGAGGGAGCAATCAGCCCCAGCATTTT. The chain joins TRBV6-5 to TRBJ1-5; the D is unclear. Trimming removed 6 bases from V and 1 base from J, with 10 bases in between. The CDR3 is 14 residues long. Germline CDR1 and CDR2: MNHEY and SVGAGI.

The J gene is TRBJ1-5, the V gene TRBV6-6; 8 bases agree with TRBD1. The V gene's germline CDR1 is MNHNY and CDR2 SVGAGI (reference sequence). The J segment lost 7 bases and the V segment lost 4 bases, leaving 6 bases of the junction unmatched. The CDR3 is 14 amino acids. The CDR3 reads CASSWTGMDQPQHF. CDR3 nucleotide sequence: TGTGCCAGCAGTTGGACAGGGATGGACCAGCCCCAGCATTTT.

The rearrangement links TRBV3-1 (or the pseudogene TRBV3-2) to TRBJ2-1, with TRBD2 matching over 12 bases. Germline lookup yields CDR1 LGHDT and CDR2 YNNKEL (reference sequence). The CDR3 has 15 residues. V lost 4 bases to trimming and J lost 4 bases; unmatched junction nucleotides: 2. CDR3 residues: CASSPTSGGYNEQFF. Written as DNA, the CDR3 is TGTGCCAGCAGCCCCACTAGCGGGGGGTACAATGAGCAGTTCTTC.

The chain recombines TRBV14 with TRBJ1-6, with a possible D match to TRBD1 (5 bases). The germline V gene has CDR1 SGHDN and CDR2 FVKESK. V lost 5 bases to trimming and J lost 8 bases, with 10 bases between them. The CDR3 is made up of 13 amino acids. CDR3 sequence: CASSSWGDSPLHF. DNA for the CDR3: TGTGCCAGCAGCAGTTGGGGGGATTCACCCCTCCACTTT.